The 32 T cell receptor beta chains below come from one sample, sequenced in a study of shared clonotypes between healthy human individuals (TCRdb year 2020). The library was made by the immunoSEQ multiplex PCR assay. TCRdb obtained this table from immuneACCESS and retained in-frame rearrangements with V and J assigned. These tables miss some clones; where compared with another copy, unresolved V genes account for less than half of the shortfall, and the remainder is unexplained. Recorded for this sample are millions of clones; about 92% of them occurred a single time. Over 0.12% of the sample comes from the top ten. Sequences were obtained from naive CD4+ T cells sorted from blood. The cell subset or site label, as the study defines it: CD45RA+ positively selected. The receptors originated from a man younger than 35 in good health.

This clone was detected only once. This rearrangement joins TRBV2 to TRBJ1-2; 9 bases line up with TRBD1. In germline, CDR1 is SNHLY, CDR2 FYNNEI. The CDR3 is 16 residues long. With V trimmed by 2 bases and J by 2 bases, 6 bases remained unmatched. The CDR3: CASSEYWGTGNYGYTF. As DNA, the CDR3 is TGTGCCAGCAGTGAATATTGGGGGACAGGGAACTATGGCTACACCTTC.

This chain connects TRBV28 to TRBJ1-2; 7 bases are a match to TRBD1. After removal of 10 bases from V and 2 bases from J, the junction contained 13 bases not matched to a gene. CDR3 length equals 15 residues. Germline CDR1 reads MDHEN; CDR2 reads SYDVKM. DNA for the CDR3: TGTGCCACGATGGGGATGAGGACAGGCAACTATGGCTACACCTTC. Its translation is CATMGMRTGNYGYTF.

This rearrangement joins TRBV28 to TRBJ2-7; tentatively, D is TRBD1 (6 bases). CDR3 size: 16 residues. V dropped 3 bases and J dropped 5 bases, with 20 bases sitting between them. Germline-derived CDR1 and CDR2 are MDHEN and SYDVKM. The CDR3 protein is CASSLLTGTPTHEQYF. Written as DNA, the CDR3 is TGTGCCAGCAGTTTGCTCACCGGGACACCAACCCACGAGCAGTACTTC.

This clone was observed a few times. In nucleotides, the CDR3 is TGTGCCAGCAGTGCCGGGACAGGGGGCTTCGGGGAGCTGTTTTTT. It encodes CASSAGTGGFGELFF. The rearrangement uses TRBV6-1 and TRBJ2-2, with TRBD1 identical over 12 bases. From germline, CDR1 is MNHNS and CDR2 SASEGT. V lost 4 bases to trimming and J lost 7 bases; unmatched junction nucleotides: 4. This CDR3 has 15 residues.

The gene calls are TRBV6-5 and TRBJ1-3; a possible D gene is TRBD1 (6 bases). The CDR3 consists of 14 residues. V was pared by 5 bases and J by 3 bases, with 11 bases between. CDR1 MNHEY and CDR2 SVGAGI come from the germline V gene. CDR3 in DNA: TGTGCCAGCAGTCCACAGGGTTTTGGAAACACCATATATTTT. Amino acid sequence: CASSPQGFGNTIYF.

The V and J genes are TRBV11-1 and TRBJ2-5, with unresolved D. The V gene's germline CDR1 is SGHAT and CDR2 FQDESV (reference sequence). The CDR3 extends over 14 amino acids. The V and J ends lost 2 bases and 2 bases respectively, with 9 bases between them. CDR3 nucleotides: TGTGCCAGCAGCTTAAGTGACTCTCAAGAGACCCAGTACTTC. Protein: CASSLSDSQETQYF.

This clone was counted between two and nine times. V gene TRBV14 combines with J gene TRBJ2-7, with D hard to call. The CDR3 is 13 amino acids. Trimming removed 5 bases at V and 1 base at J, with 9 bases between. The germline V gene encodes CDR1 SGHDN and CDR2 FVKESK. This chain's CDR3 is CASSWAVSYEQYF. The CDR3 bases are TGTGCCAGCAGCTGGGCCGTATCCTACGAGCAGTACTTC.

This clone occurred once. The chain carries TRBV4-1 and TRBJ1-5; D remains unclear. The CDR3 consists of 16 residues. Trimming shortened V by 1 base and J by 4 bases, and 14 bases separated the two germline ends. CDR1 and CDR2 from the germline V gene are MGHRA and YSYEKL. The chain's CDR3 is CASSQGVGLGNQPQHF. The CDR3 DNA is TGCGCCAGCAGCCAAGGGGTAGGGCTAGGTAATCAGCCCCAGCATTTT.

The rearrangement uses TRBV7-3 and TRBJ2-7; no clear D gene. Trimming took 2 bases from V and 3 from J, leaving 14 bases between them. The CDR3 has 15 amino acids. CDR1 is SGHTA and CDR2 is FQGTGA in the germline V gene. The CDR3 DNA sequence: TGTGCCAGCAGCTTAGGCAGGACCCTAGTCTACGAGCAGTACTTC. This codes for CASSLGRTLVYEQYF.

For the CDR3, the DNA is TGTGCCAGCAGTGAATATAAGGGAGGCGAGACCCAGTACTTC. Its protein product is CASSEYKGGETQYF. This chain links TRBV25-1 with TRBJ2-5, with D possibly TRBD2 on 6 matching bases. Germline loops: CDR1 MGHDK, CDR2 SYGVNS. V was shortened by 0 bases and J by 5 bases, with 10 bases between the two germline ends. The CDR3 runs to 14 residues. Supplemented by reference TRBV25-1 and TRBJ2-5, the full variable domain reads EADIYQTPRYLVIGTGKKITLECSQTMGHDKMYWYQQDPGMELHLIHYSYGVNSTEKGDLSSESTVSRIRTEHFPLTLESARPSHTSQYLCASSEYKGGETQYFGPGTRLLVL.

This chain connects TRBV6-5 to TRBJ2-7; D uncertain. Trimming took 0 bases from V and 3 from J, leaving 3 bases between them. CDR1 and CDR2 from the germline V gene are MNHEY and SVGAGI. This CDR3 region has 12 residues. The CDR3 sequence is CASSYSDYEQYF. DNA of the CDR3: TGTGCCAGCAGTTACTCGGACTACGAGCAGTACTTC.

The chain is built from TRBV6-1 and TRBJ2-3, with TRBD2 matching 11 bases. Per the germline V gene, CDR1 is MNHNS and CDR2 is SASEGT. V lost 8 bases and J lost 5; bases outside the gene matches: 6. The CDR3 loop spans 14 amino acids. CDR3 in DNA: TGTGCCAGCTTAGCGGGGGGGCCAGGAGATACGCAGTATTTT. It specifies CASLAGGPGDTQYF.

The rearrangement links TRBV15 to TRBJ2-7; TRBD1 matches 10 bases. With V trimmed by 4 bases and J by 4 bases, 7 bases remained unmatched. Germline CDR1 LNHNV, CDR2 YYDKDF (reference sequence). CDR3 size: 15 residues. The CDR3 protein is CATSTRDRGKYEQYF. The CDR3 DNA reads TGTGCCACCAGCACGAGGGACAGGGGCAAATACGAGCAGTACTTC.

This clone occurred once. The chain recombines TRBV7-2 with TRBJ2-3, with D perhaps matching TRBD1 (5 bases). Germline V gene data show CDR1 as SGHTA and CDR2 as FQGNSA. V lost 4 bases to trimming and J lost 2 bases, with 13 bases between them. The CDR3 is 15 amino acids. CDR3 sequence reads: CASSSGSLVTDTQYF. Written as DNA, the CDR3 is TGTGCCAGCAGCTCAGGGTCTCTAGTCACAGATACGCAGTATTTT.

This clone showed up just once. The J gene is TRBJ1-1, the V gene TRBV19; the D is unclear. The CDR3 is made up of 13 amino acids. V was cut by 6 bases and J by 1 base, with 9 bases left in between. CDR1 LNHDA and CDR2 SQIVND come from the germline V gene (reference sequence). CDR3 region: CASSGRQNTEAFF. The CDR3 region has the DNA TGTGCCAGTAGCGGAAGACAGAACACTGAAGCTTTCTTT.

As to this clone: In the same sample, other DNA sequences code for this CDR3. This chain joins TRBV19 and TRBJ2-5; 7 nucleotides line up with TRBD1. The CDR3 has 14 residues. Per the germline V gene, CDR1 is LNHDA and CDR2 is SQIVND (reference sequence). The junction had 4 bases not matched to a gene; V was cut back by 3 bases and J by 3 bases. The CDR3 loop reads CASSIGTAKETQYF. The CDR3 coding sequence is TGTGCCAGTAGTATCGGGACAGCTAAAGAGACCCAGTACTTC.

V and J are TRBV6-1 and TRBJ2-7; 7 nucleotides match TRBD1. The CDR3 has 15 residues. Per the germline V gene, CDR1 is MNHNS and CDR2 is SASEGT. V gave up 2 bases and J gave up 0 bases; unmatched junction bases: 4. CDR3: CASSETQGYSYEQYF. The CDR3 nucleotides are TGTGCCAGCAGTGAAACACAGGGGTACTCCTACGAGCAGTACTTC.

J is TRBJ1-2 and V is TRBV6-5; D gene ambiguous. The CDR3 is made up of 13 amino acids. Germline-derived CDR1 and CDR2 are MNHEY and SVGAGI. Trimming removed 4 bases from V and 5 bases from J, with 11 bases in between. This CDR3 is CASSSRAGYGYTF. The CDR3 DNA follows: TGTGCCAGCAGTTCCCGGGCGGGTTATGGCTACACCTTC.

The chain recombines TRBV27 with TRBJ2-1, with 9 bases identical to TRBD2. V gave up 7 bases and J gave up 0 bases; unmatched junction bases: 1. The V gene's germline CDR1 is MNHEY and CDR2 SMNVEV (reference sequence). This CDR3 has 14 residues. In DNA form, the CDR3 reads TGTGCCAGCAAGCGGGGGGCCTCCTACAATGAGCAGTTCTTC. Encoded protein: CASKRGASYNEQFF.

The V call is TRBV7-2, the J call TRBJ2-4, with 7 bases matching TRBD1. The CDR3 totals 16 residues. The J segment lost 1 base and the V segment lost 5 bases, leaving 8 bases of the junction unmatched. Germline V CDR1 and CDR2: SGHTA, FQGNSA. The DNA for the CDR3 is TGTGCCAGCAGCCCACAGGGGATGGCGGCCAAAAACATTCAGTACTTC. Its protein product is CASSPQGMAAKNIQYF. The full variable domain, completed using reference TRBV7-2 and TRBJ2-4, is GAGVSQSPSNKVTEKGKDVELRCDPISGHTALYWYRQSLGQGLEFLIYFQGNSAPDKSGLPSDRFSAERTGGSVSTLTIQRTQQEDSAVYLCASSPQGMAAKNIQYFGAGTRLSVL.

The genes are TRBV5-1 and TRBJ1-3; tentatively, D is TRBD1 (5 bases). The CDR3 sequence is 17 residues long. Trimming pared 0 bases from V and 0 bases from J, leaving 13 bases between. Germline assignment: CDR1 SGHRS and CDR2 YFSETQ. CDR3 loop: CASSLEGLVSSGNTIYF. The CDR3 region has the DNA TGCGCCAGCAGCTTGGAGGGACTCGTATCCTCTGGAAACACCATATATTTT.

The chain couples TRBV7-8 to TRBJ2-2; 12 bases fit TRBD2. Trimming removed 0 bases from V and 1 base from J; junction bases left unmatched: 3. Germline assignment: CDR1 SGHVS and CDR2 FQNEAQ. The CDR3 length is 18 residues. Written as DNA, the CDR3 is TGTGCCAGCAGCTTAGCGCCGACTAGCGGGGGGAACACCGGGGAGCTGTTTTTT. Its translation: CASSLAPTSGGNTGELFF.

The CDR3 sequence is CASSPGTSRAGETQYF. In nucleotides, the CDR3 is TGTGCCAGCAGCCCTGGGACTAGCCGGGCGGGGGAGACCCAGTACTTC. The J gene is TRBJ2-5, the V gene TRBV5-8; the match to TRBD2 covers 9 bases. Losses at the gene ends were 4 bases for V and 5 bases for J; bases not matched to a gene: 12. The CDR3 is made up of 16 amino acids. CDR1 and CDR2 from the germline V gene are SGHTS and YDEGEE.

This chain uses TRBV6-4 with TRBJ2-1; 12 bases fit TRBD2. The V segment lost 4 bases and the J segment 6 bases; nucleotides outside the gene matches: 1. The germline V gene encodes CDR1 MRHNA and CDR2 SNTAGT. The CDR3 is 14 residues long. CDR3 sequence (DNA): TGTGCCAGCAGTGCACTAGCGGGAGGCAATGAGCAGTTCTTC. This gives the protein CASSALAGGNEQFF.

The CDR3 DNA follows: TGTGCCAGCAGCTCACCGGGACAGGCTTACAATGAGCAGTTCTTC. The encoded protein is CASSSPGQAYNEQFF. The chain links TRBV7-3 to TRBJ2-1; TRBD1 matches at 8 bases. The trim removed 4 bases at V and 4 bases at J, leaving 6 bases unmatched. This CDR3 has 15 amino acids. Germline values: CDR1 SGHTA, CDR2 FQGTGA.

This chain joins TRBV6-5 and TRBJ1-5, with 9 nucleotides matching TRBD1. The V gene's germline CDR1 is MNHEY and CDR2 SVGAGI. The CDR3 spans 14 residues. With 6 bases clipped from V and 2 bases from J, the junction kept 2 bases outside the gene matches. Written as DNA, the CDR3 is TGTGCCAGCAGCTGGACAGGGGGCAATCAGCCCCAGCATTTT. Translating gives CASSWTGGNQPQHF.

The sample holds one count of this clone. The CDR3 DNA reads TGTGCCAGCAGCTTGGATGGGACAGGTCCAAAAGGGGGACAAGAGACCCAGTACTTC. This gives the protein CASSLDGTGPKGGQETQYF. The chain employs TRBV11-3 and TRBJ2-5; 8 bases align to TRBD1. CDR1 is SGHNT, CDR2 YENEEA, per germline. J gave up 2 bases and V 3 bases, and 17 bases lay outside the gene matches. This CDR3 contains 19 residues.

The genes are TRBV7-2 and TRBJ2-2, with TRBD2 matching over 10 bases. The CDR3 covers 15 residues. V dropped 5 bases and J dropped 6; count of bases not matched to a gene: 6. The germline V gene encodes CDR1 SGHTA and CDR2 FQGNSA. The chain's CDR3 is CASSPGLALPGELFF. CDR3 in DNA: TGTGCCAGCAGCCCGGGACTAGCGCTCCCCGGGGAGCTGTTTTTT.

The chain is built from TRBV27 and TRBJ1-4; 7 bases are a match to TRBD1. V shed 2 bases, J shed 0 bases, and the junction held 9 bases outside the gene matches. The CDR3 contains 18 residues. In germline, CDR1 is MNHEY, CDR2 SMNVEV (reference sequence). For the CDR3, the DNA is TGTGCCAGCAGTTTAACGACAGGGTTTGAAGCAACTAATGAAAAACTGTTTTTT. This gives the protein CASSLTTGFEATNEKLFF.

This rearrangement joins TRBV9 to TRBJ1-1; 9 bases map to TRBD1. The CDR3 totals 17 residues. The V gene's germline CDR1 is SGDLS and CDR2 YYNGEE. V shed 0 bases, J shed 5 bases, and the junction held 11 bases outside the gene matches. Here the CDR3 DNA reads TGTGCCAGCAGCGTAGCCCCCGGGACAGGGTTTAGTACTGAAGCTTTCTTT. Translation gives CASSVAPGTGFSTEAFF. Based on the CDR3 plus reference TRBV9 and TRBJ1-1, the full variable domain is DSGVTQTPKHLITATGQRVTLRCSPRSGDLSVYWYQQSLDQGLQFLIQYYNGEERAKGNILERFSAQQFPDLHSELNLSSLELGDSALYFCASSVAPGTGFSTEAFFGQGTRLTVV.

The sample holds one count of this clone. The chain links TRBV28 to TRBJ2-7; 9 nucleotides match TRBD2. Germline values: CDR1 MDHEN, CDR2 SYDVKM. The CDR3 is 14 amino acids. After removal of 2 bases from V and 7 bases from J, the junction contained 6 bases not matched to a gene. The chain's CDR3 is CASSLGGRVLEQYF. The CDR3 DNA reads TGTGCCAGCAGTTTAGGCGGGAGGGTGTTGGAGCAGTACTTC.

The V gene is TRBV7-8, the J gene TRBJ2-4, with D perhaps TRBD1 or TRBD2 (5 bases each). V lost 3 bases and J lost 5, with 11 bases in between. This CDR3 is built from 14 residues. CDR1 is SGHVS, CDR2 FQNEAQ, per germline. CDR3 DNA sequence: TGTGCCAGCAGCTTGGGACGACAGCAAAACATTCAGTACTTC. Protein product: CASSLGRQQNIQYF. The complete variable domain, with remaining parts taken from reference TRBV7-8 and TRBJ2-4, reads GAGVSQSPRYKVAKRGQDVALRCDPISGHVSLFWYQQALGQGPEFLTYFQNEAQLDKSGLPSDRFFAERPEGSVSTLKIQRTQQEDSAVYLCASSLGRQQNIQYFGAGTRLSVL.